Listed below are T cell receptor beta chains from one sample, sequenced in a study of CD8 T cells in ankylosing spondylitis. TCRdb used MiXCR to reprocess the 5' RACE reads, holding one entry per CDR3 protein. Here the sample spans over 20,000 distinct CDR3 sequences, 17% being singletons. The sample consisted of blood. Receptor source: a male donor with ankylosing spondylitis or in good health (not recorded which). Each CDR3 is given with its conserved first and last residue.

TRBJ1-5,TRBV14,CASSISRIEPQHF
TRBJ1-4,TRBV20-1,CSAREGQGVNEKLFF
TRBJ2-5,TRBV10-3,CATQLENDETQYF
TRBJ2-5,TRBV10-3,CAISLSGGHQETQYF
TRBJ2-4,TRBV5-1,CASSLGENIQYF
TRBJ2-3,TRBV20-1,CSASQGGWTDTQYF
TRBJ2-2,TRBV9,CASSTGQDTGELFF
TRBJ2-2,TRBV24-1,CATSPPGARTGELFF
TRBJ2-1,TRBV29-1,CSGEGGGGEQFF
TRBJ1-6,TRBV6-4,CASSDGRSGPLHF
TRBJ2-5,TRBV2,CASRRTGVAGETQYF
TRBJ1-2,TRBV29-1,CSVESYGYTF
TRBJ2-5,TRBV20-1,CSASGDRGHQETQYF
TRBJ2-1,TRBV11-2,CASSLVETGGQFF
TRBJ2-3,TRBV29-1,CSVGTEGDTQYF
TRBJ2-2,TRBV2,CASSRTGRGTGELFF
TRBJ2-1,TRBV6-6,CASRDTSSYNEQFF
TRBJ1-1,TRBV20-1,CSANQEVTEAFF
TRBJ2-5,TRBV10-3,CAISDALDHPLTQYF
TRBJ2-5,TRBV4-3,CASGNRDQETQYF
TRBJ2-3,TRBV7-3,CASSPGKYVTTDTQYF
TRBJ2-7,TRBV25-1,CASSWDYEQYF
TRBJ2-1,TRBV6-4,CASSVEARFYEQFF